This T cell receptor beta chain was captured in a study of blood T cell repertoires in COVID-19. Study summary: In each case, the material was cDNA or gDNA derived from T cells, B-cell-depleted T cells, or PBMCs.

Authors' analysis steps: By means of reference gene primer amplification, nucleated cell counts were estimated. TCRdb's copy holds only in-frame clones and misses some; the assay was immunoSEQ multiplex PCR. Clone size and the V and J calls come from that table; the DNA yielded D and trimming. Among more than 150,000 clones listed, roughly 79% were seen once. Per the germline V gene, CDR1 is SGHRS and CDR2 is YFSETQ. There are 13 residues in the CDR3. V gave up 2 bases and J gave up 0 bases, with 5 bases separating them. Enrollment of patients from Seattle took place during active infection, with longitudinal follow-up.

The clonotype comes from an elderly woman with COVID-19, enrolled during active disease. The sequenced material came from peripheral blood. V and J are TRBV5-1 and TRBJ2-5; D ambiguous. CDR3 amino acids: CASSFNNQETQYF. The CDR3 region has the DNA TGCGCCAGCAGCTTTAACAACCAAGAGACCCAGTACTTC.